These 8 T cell receptor beta chains came from one sample sequenced in a study of type 1 and type 2 diabetes patients. The PCR template was genomic DNA. Multiplex PCR with 30 forward and 13 reverse primers amplified the TCR beta CDR3. In TCRdb, the multiplex PCR reads were re-called with MiXCR into one record per CDR3 protein. The table shows fewer than 350,000 distinct CDR3 sequences, with roughly 48% occurring only once. Sequencing used peripheral blood mononuclear cells (PBMCs). These receptors all come from a man younger than 35 with type 2 diabetes.

This clonotype was observed many times. V and J are TRBV15 and TRBJ1-1; D is uncertain. V was pared by 0 bases and J by 2 bases, with 10 bases between. Per the germline V gene, CDR1 is LNHNV and CDR2 is YYDKDF (reference sequence). The CDR3 is 15 amino acids. The CDR3 region is CATSRDNKPNTEAFF. CDR3 nucleotides: TGTGCCACCAGCAGAGACAATAAGCCCAACACTGAAGCTTTCTTT.

In regard to this clonotype: The junction departs from the called germline gene at one end, perhaps through a read error. The chain has TRBV10-2 and TRBJ2-7; TRBD1 might be the D (5 bases). The DNA end lines up better with TRBJ2-1; the J call may be wrong. The CDR3 runs 17 residues. Germline assignment: CDR1 WSHSY and CDR2 SAAADI. CDR3 nucleotide sequence: TGTGCCAGCAGTTTACCCCTTCCCGACAGAACCAGATACGAGCAGTTCTTC. The encoded protein is CASSLPLPDRTRYEQFF.

This chain connects TRBV20-1 to TRBJ2-1, with D perhaps being TRBD1 or TRBD2 (5 bases each). Trimming left V 3 bases short and J 5 bases short, with 11 bases between. CDR3 length equals 13 residues. CDR1 and CDR2 (germline): DFQATT, SNEGSKA (reference sequence). The CDR3 sequence is CSARRGVHNEQFF. CDR3 nucleotides: TGCAGTGCTAGGAGAGGGGTACACAATGAGCAGTTCTTC.

This rearrangement joins TRBV19 to TRBJ1-2; D uncertain. The CDR3 consists of 12 residues. Germline V gene data show CDR1 as LNHDA and CDR2 as SQIVND (reference sequence). V was shortened by 4 bases and J by 6 bases, with 9 bases between the two germline ends. As DNA, the CDR3 is TGTGCCAGTAGTAAGGAAAGGCATGGCTACACCTTC. This gives the protein CASSKERHGYTF.

This clonotype was seen a handful of times. The chain combines TRBV6-5 with TRBJ2-2, with unresolved D. Germline V gene lookup returns CDR1 MNHEY and CDR2 SVGAGI. The CDR3 spans 14 residues. The germline V and J ends were trimmed by 6 bases and 0 bases, with 8 bases remaining between them. For the CDR3, the DNA is TGTGCCAGCAGCTTAATGGCGAACACCGGGGAGCTGTTTTTT. It yields the protein CASSLMANTGELFF.

The gene calls are TRBV28 and TRBJ1-5, with D hard to call. CDR1 and CDR2 (germline): MDHEN, SYDVKM. V lost 2 bases to trimming and J lost 6 bases, with 11 bases between them. The CDR3 is 14 residues long. The CDR3 loop is CASSLGPGGQPQHF. The CDR3 DNA is TGTGCCAGCAGTTTAGGACCCGGCGGTCAGCCCCAGCATTTT.

This clonotype was counted only a few times. CDR3 amino acids: CATSRVNNEQFF. CDR3 DNA sequence: TGTGCCACCTCGCGAGTAAACAATGAGCAGTTCTTC. The chain couples TRBV19 to TRBJ2-1, with D hard to call. There are 12 residues in the CDR3. Germline lookup yields CDR1 LNHDA and CDR2 SQIVND (reference sequence). Trimming removed 10 bases at V and 5 bases at J, with 12 bases between.

This chain connects TRBV13 to TRBJ2-2; D might be TRBD1 (5 bases). Germline loops: CDR1 PRHDT, CDR2 FYEKMQ (reference sequence). The CDR3 totals 16 residues. Deletions cut 6 bases from V and 0 bases from J, with 14 bases between. CDR3: CASRAQGCANTGELFF. The CDR3 nucleotides read TGTGCCAGCAGGGCCCAGGGCTGTGCGAACACCGGGGAGCTGTTTTTT.